This T cell receptor beta chain emerged from a study of circulating CD8 cells and anti-PD-1 response in melanoma. General study findings and limits: Experiments were generally run without replicates.

TCR libraries were prepared from roughly 15 ng of total RNA with the QIAseq Immune Repertoire TCR panel. TCRdb recomputed calls from the reads with MiXCR, one row per CDR3 protein. The sample records about 520 distinct CDR3 sequences, around 6% being singletons. Comments on this clonotype: Its antigen remains unidentified.

Live CD3+CD8+TCRalphabeta+ cells were sorted into four subsets by PD-1 and/or TIGIT. Here the sequenced sample was CD8+ T cells from PBMCs, taken at baseline or after one month of anti-PD-1 therapy (not recorded which). The sequence was collected from a human donor with melanoma.

The CDR3 sequence is CASRSDRAYGYTF. For the CDR3, the DNA is TGTGCCAGCAGATCTGACAGAGCCTATGGCTACACCTTC. This chain joins TRBV11-2 and TRBJ1-2; D perhaps matches TRBD1 (5 bases). The ends were cut back, 6 bases at V and 4 bases at J, with 12 bases in the middle. This CDR3 region has 13 residues. Germline V gene lookup returns CDR1 SGHAT and CDR2 FQNNGV.